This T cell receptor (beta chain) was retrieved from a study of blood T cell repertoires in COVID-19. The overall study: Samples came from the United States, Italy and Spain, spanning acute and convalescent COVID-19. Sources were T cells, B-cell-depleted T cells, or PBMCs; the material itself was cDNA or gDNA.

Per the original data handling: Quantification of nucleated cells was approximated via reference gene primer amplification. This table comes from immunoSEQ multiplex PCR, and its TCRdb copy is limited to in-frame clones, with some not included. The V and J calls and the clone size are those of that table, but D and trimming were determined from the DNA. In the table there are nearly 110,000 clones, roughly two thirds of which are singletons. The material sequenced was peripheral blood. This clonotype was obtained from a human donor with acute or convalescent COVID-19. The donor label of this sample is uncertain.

Here the CDR3 DNA reads TGTGCCAGCAGCCAAGCCAACAATCTGCAGTGGTCCTATAATTCACCCCTCCACTTT. It codes for CASSQANNLQWSYNSPLHF. The chain combines TRBV4-2 with TRBJ1-6; no reliable D call. The CDR3 runs 19 residues. Trimming stripped 1 base from V and 1 base from J, with 17 bases between. Per the germline V gene, CDR1 is LGHNA and CDR2 is YNFKEQ.